This TCR beta chain was sequenced for a study of shared clonotypes between healthy human individuals. The method was immunoSEQ multiplex PCR; TCRdb's version includes in-frame clones alone and lacks a portion of them. The sample lists hundreds of thousands of clones, approximately 79% occurring once. The CDR3 length is 13 residues. The gene calls are TRBV21-1 and TRBJ2-7; TRBD2 is the table's D call, not checked against the DNA. TRBV21-1 is noted as a pseudogene. Sequenced input: memory CD4+ T cells sorted from blood. The sample's subset: CD45RA-negative fraction. The receptor was isolated from a woman aged 25 to 45 in good health. CDR3 DNA: TGTGCCAGCAGCAACGAGATCTCCTACGAGCAGTACTTC. It is translated as CASSNEISYEQYF.